This TCR beta chain derives from a study of glioma-infiltrating T cells after dendritic cell vaccination. Regarding the study as a whole: Survival was not directly related to TCR clonality in these patients. Higher pretreatment TIL content predicted longer progression-free time and survival.

The primer mix had 60 V beta and 13 J beta primers. Libraries were prepared by immunoSEQ multiplex PCR; TCRdb keeps only in-frame clonotypes and omits some of them. The sample contains about 94,000 clones, about 85% of which appear only once. The sample's time point: after dendritic cell vaccination, including at tumor progression/relapse. Patients had residual fresh-frozen tumor tissue and more than two years of survival data. This clone came up many times. Its antigen is undetermined. V lost 6 bases to trimming and J lost 0 bases, with 11 bases between them. Germline V lookup: CDR1 MNHEY, CDR2 SVGAGI. The CDR3 contains 14 residues.

V gene TRBV6-5 combines with J gene TRBJ1-2; possible D gene TRBD1, 6 bases. Here the sequenced sample was blood, taken after dendritic cell vaccination. This sequence was found in a human donor with glioblastoma. The CDR3 here is CASRGTGTNYGYTF. The CDR3 DNA is TGTGCCAGCAGGGGAACAGGGACTAACTATGGCTACACCTTC.